Each of the 8 T cell receptor beta chains below was sequenced from the same sample in a study of identical twins. TCRdb itself ran the 5' RACE reads through MiXCR, one entry per CDR3 protein. In the table there are over 500,000 distinct CDR3 sequences, less than 25% of which are singletons. These same data were also listed under a study on T cells expressing NK-cell markers.

Sequenced sample: CD4+ T cells sorted from blood. The receptors here all came from a young woman in good health.

This clonotype was recorded a few times. The chain couples TRBV20-1 to TRBJ2-5; weak D call: TRBD1 (5 bases). CDR3 size: 15 residues. The ends were cut back, 6 bases at V and 0 bases at J, with 17 bases in the middle. Germline-derived CDR1 and CDR2 are DFQATT and SNEGSKA (reference sequence). The CDR3 sequence: CSALGALLYQETQYF. The DNA for the CDR3 is TGCAGTGCCCTTGGGGCCCTCTTGTACCAAGAGACCCAGTACTTC.

This clonotype was counted ten times or more. The J gene is TRBJ1-1, the V gene TRBV29-1, with D uncertain. Deletions cut 1 base from V and 5 bases from J, with 11 bases between. Germline V lookup: CDR1 SQVTM, CDR2 ANQGSEA. CDR3 length: 13 amino acids. This chain's CDR3 is CSVEGQKGTEAFF. The CDR3 DNA reads TGCAGCGTTGAAGGGCAGAAGGGAACTGAAGCTTTCTTT.

This clonotype was picked up one time. The chain links TRBV27 to TRBJ2-1; D gene unclear. This CDR3 spans 20 amino acids. Germline V gene sequence: CDR1 MNHEY, CDR2 SMNVEV (reference sequence). V lost 6 bases and J 0 bases, leaving 27 bases between the germline ends. In DNA form, the CDR3 reads TGTGCCAGCAGCCGACACTACCAAGTCAGGAAACTCAGCTCCTACAATGAGCAGTTCTTC. Its translation is CASSRHYQVRKLSSYNEQFF.

J is TRBJ2-2 and V is TRBV6-5, with TRBD2 matching over 8 bases. With V trimmed by 4 bases and J by 4 bases, 5 bases remained unmatched. The CDR3 totals 15 residues. CDR1 is MNHEY, CDR2 SVGAGI, per germline. As DNA, the CDR3 is TGTGCCAGCAGTTCTGGGACTAGACGCACCGGGGAGCTGTTTTTT. Its protein product is CASSSGTRRTGELFF.

The gene calls are TRBV5-1 and TRBJ2-5; 9 bases align to TRBD1. Looked up from germline, CDR1 is SGHRS and CDR2 is YFSETQ. This CDR3 is built from 14 residues. V gave up 4 bases and J gave up 5 bases; unmatched junction bases: 6. Here the CDR3 DNA reads TGCGCCAGCAGCATACAGGGGGCTGAGGAGACCCAGTACTTC. Amino acids: CASSIQGAEETQYF.

V is TRBV20-1 and J is TRBJ2-7; D might be TRBD2 (6 bases). With 6 bases removed from V and 3 bases from J, the gap between germline ends came to 18 bases. The germline CDR1 and CDR2 sequences are DFQATT and SNEGSKA (reference sequence). This CDR3 has 14 residues. CDR3 residues: CSAREGAGNYEQYF. DNA of the CDR3: TGCAGTGCCCGCGAAGGAGCGGGCAACTACGAGCAGTACTTC.

The chain employs TRBV20-1 and TRBJ2-7, with 10 bases fitting TRBD1. V shed 7 bases and J 3 bases; nucleotides not matched to a gene: 9. The germline V gene encodes CDR1 DFQATT and CDR2 SNEGSKA (reference sequence). This CDR3 is 14 amino acids long. This CDR3 is CSGRRGQGVYEQYF. The CDR3, as DNA: TGCAGTGGCCGACGAGGACAGGGGGTCTACGAGCAGTACTTC.

The chain combines TRBV29-1 with TRBJ2-2; D possibly corresponds to TRBD1 (5 bases). The V and J ends lost 4 bases and 6 bases respectively, with 12 bases between them. Germline V lookup: CDR1 SQVTM, CDR2 ANQGSEA. The CDR3 contains 13 residues. The CDR3 sequence: CSVARALAGELFF. The CDR3 DNA reads as TGCAGCGTTGCCAGGGCGCTGGCCGGGGAGCTGTTTTTT.